This T cell receptor (beta chain) was obtained from a study of CD8+CD57+ T cells in acquired aplastic anemia. Study-level information: The sorted CD4+ and CD8+ cells yielded an average approximately 3 ug of DNA. The study, taken as a whole, reports: Controls and patients did not differ significantly in CD8+ Simpson's diversity. Comparison of patients with controls identified roughly 27 shared CD8+ CDR3 sequences.

Genomic DNA served as template for TCR beta VDJ and CDR3 profiling. TCRdb reanalysed the reads using MiXCR and keeps one entry per CDR3 protein. Of 130,000 or so distinct CDR3 sequences in the sample, 55% to 70% were seen once. Germline CDR1 reads SGHRS; CDR2 reads YFSETQ. The CDR3 has 17 amino acids. Trimming took 5 bases from V and 0 from J, leaving 18 bases between them. Remarks on this clonotype: The antigen remains unidentified.

Only patients with CD8+CD57+ cell expansion on flow cytometry were chosen for sequencing. The enrolled patients all had severe acquired aplastic anemia. The sample taken for sequencing was sorted CD4+, CD8+, or CD8+CD57+ T cells (not recorded which) from PBMCs. This clonotype was sampled from a human donor with aplastic anemia. The rearrangement uses TRBV5-1 and TRBJ1-3, with TRBD1 as a possible D gene (5 bases). CDR3 loop: CASRRDGQPFSGNTIYF. DNA for the CDR3: TGCGCCAGCAGAAGGGACGGCCAACCATTCTCTGGAAACACCATATATTTT.